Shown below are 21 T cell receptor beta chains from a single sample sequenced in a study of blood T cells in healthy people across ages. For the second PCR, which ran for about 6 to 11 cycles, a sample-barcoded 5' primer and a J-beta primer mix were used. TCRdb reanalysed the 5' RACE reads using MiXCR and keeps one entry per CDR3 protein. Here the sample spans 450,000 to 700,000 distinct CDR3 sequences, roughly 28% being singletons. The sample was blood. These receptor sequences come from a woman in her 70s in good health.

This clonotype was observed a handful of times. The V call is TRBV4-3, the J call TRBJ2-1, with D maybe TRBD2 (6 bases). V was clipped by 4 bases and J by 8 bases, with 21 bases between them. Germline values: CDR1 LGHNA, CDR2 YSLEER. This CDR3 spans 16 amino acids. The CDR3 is CASSREIGGTTHEQFF. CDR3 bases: TGCGCCAGCAGCCGCGAAATCGGGGGTACAACCCATGAGCAGTTCTTC.

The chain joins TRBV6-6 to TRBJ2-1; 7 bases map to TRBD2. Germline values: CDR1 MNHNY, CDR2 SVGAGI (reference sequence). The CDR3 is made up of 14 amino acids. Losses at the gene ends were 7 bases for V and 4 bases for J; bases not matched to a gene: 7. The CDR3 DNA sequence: TGTGCCAGCAAGGCTAGCGGAATTTACAATGAGCAGTTCTTC. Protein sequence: CASKASGIYNEQFF.

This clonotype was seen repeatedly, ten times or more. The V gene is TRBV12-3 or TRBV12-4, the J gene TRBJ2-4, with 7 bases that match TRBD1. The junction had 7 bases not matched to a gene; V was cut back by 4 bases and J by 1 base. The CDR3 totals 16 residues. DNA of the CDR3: TGTGCCAGCAGTTCCGAATTACAGGGGGCCAAAAACATTCAGTACTTC. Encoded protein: CASSSELQGAKNIQYF.

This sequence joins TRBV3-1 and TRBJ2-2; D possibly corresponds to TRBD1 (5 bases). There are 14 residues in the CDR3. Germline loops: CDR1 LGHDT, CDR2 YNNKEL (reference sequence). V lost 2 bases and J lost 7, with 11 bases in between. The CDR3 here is CASSQSQGGGELFF. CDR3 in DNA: TGTGCCAGCAGCCAATCGCAGGGCGGCGGGGAGCTGTTTTTT.

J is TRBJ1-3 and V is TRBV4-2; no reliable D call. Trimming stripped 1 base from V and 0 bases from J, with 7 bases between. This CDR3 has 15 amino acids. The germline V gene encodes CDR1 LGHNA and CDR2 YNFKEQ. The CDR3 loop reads CASSQGRYSGNTIYF. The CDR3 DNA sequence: TGTGCCAGCAGCCAAGGGAGATACTCTGGAAACACCATATATTTT.

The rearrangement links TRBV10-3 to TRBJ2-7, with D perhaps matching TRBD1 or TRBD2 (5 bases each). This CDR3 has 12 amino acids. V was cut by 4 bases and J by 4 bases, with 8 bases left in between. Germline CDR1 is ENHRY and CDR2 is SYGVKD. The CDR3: CAISGGVYEQYF. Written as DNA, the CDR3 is TGTGCCATCAGTGGAGGGGTTTACGAGCAGTACTTC.

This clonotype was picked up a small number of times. CDR3 sequence: CASSYSTGGHQETQYF. The CDR3 DNA follows: TGTGCCAGCAGTTACTCTACGGGGGGGCACCAAGAGACCCAGTACTTC. The chain combines TRBV6-6 with TRBJ2-5; 8 positions agree with TRBD2. Germline V gene sequence: CDR1 MNHNY, CDR2 SVGAGI (reference sequence). The CDR3 is made up of 16 amino acids. The V segment lost 0 bases and the J segment 0 bases; nucleotides outside the gene matches: 3.

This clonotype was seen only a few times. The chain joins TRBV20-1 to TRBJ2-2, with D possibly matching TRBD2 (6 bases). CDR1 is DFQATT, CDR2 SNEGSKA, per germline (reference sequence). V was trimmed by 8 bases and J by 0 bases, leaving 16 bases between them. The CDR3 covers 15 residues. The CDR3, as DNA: TGCAGTAGCTCAAGTCGGGGGACGAACACCGGGGAGCTGTTTTTT. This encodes CSSSSRGTNTGELFF.

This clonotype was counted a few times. The CDR3 nucleotides are TGTGCCAGCAGACGAGATACAGAGGACACCGGGGAGCTGTTTTTT. It translates to CASRRDTEDTGELFF. The chain has TRBV6-6 and TRBJ2-2; D call uncertain. The CDR3 consists of 15 residues. V lost 6 bases, J lost 3 bases, and 14 bases lay in between. The germline CDR1 and CDR2 sequences are MNHNY and SVGAGI (reference sequence).

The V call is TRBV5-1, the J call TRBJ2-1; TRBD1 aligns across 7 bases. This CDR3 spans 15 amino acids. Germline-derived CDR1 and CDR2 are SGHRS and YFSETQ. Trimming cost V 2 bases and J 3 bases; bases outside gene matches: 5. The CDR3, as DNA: TGCGCCAGCAGCTTAACAGGGACAGACTACAATGAGCAGTTCTTC. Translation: CASSLTGTDYNEQFF.

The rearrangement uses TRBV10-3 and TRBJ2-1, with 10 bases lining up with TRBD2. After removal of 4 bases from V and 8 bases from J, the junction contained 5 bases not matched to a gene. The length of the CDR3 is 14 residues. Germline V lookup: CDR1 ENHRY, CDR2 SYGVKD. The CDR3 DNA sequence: TGTGCCATCAGTGTGCTAGCGGGGGAGGATGAGCAGTTCTTC. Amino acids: CAISVLAGEDEQFF.

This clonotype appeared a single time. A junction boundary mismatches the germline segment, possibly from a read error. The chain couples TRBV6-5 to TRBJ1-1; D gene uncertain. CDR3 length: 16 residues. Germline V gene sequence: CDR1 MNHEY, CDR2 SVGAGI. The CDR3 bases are TGTGCCTGCAGTTACTCGAATATTGGGGAAGGCACTGAAGCTTTCTTT. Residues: CACSYSNIGEGTEAFF.

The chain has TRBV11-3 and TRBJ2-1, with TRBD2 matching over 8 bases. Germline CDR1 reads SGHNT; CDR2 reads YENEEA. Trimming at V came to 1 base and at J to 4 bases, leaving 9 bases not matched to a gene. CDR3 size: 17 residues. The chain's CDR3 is CASSLASLLAAYNEQFF. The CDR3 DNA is TGTGCCAGCAGCTTAGCGTCGTTACTAGCGGCATACAATGAGCAGTTCTTC.

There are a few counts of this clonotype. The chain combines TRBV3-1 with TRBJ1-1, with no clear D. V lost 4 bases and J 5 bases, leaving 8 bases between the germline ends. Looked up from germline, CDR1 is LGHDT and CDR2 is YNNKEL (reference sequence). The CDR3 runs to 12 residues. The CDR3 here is CASSRVQTEAFF. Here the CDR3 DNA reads TGTGCCAGCAGCCGTGTCCAGACTGAAGCTTTCTTT. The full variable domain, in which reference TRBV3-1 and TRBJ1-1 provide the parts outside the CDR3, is DTAVSQTPKYLVTQMGNDKSIKCEQNLGHDTMYWYKQDSKKFLKIMFSYNNKELIINETVPNRFSPKSPDKAHLNLHINSLELGDSAVYFCASSRVQTEAFFGQGTRLTVV.

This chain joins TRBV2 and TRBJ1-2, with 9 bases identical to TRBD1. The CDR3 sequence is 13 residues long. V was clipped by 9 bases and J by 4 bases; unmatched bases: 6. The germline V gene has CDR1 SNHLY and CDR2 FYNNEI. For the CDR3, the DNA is TGTGCCAGTAAGGACAGGGGTGTCTATGGCTACACCTTC. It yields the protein CASKDRGVYGYTF.

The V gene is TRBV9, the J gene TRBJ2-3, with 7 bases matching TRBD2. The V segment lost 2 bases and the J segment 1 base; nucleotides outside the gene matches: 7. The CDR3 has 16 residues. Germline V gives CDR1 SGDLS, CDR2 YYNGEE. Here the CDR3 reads CASSVGTTTGTDTQYF. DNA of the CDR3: TGTGCCAGCAGCGTGGGGACTACCACCGGCACAGATACGCAGTATTTT.

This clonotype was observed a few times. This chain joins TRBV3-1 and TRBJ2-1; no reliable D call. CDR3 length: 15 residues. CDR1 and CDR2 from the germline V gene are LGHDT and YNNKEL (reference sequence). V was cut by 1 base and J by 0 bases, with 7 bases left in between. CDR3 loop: CASSQGFSSYNEQFF. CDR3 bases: TGTGCCAGCAGCCAAGGATTCAGCTCCTACAATGAGCAGTTCTTC.

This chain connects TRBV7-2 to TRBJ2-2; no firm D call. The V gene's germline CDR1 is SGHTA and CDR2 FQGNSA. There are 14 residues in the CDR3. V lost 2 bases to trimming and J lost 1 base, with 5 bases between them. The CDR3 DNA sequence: TGTGCCAGCAGCTTAACAAAGAACACCGGGGAGCTGTTTTTT. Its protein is CASSLTKNTGELFF.

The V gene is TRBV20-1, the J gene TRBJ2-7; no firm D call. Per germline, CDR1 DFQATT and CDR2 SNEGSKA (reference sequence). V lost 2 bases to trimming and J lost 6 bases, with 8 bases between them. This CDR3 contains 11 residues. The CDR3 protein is CSARMALEQYF. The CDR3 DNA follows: TGCAGTGCTAGAATGGCTCTCGAGCAGTACTTC.

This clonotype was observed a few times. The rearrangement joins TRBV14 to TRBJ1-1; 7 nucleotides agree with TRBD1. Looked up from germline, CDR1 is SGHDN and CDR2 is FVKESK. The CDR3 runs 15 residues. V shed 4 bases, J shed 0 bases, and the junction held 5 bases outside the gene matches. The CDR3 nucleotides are TGTGCCAGCAGCCGATGGGACAGTATGAACACTGAAGCTTTCTTT. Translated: CASSRWDSMNTEAFF. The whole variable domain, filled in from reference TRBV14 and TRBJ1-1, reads EAGVTQFPSHSVIEKGQTVTLRCDPISGHDNLYWYRRVMGKEIKFLLHFVKESKQDESGMPNNRFLAERTGGTYSTLKVQPAELEDSGVYFCASSRWDSMNTEAFFGQGTRLTVV.

The CDR3 DNA sequence: TGTGCCAGCAGCTCACAGGGCCCCACTGAAGCTTTCTTT. Protein product: CASSSQGPTEAFF. The rearrangement joins TRBV7-9 to TRBJ1-1, with D possibly TRBD1 on 6 matching bases. The length of the CDR3 is 13 residues. V lost 4 bases to trimming and J lost 4 bases, with 10 bases between them. In germline, CDR1 is SEHNR, CDR2 FQNEAQ (reference sequence).